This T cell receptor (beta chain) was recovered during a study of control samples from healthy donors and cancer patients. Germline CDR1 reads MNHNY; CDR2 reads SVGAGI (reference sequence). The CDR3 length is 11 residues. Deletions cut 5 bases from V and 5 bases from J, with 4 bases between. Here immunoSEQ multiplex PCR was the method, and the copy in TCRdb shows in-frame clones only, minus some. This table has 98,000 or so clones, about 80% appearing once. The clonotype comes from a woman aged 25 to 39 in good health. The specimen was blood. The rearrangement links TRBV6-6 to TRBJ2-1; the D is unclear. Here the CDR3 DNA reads TGTGCCAGCAGTGAAAACAATGAGCAGTTCTTC. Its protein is CASSENNEQFF.